This T cell receptor (beta chain) originates from a study of technical replicates of blood from several donors. The data were produced by immunoSEQ multiplex PCR, yet TCRdb's version contains in-frame clones alone and is incomplete. The data contain tens of thousands of clones, approximately 97% of them singletons. CDR3 length: 11 residues. V shed 4 bases and J shed 5 bases, with 3 bases lying between them. Looked up from germline, CDR1 is MGHDK and CDR2 is SYGVNS. V is TRBV25-1 and J is TRBJ2-1; unclear D gene. This TCR was sampled from a human donor in good health. Sequencing used T cells isolated from PBMCs. CDR3 in DNA: TGTGCCAGCAGTGGAGACAATGAGCAGTTCTTC. Translating it yields CASSGDNEQFF.